The 17 T cell receptor beta chains listed next were all sequenced from one sample in a study of cytomegalovirus exposure and HLA in healthy donors. The study ran its PCR with 60 Vbeta and 13 Jbeta primers. Using immunoSEQ multiplex PCR, the repertoire was profiled, and TCRdb retains in-frame clones only, with some absent. In the table there are roughly 150,000 clones, over 65% of which are singletons. What was sequenced was PBMCs. These receptors all come from a woman aged 25 to 39 in good health and CMV-seronegative.

This chain uses TRBV21-1 with TRBJ1-2; the table names TRBD1, a call not compared with the DNA. TRBV21-1 is noted as a pseudogene. The CDR3 length is 15 residues. The DNA of the CDR3 is TGTGCCAGCAGCAAAGGGGACAGGGAGGACTATGGCTACACCTTC. Translated, it gives CASSKGDREDYGYTF.

In this sample, this clone turned up a few times. The chain combines TRBV7-2 with TRBJ1-1; 9 nucleotides match TRBD1. The V and J ends lost 5 bases and 1 base, in that order; junction bases with no gene match: 2. The CDR3 is 14 residues long. Germline V lookup: CDR1 SGHTA, CDR2 FQGNSA. The CDR3 nucleotides read TGTGCCAGCAGCAAGGGACAGGGGAACACTGAAGCTTTCTTT. Protein sequence: CASSKGQGNTEAFF.

This clone occurred once. This chain connects TRBV7-8 to TRBJ2-7; D is perhaps TRBD2 (5 bases). Trimming cost V 2 bases and J 2 bases, with 10 bases left between them. CDR1 SGHVS and CDR2 FQNEAQ come from the germline V gene. The CDR3 totals 14 residues. Written as DNA, the CDR3 is TGTGCCAGCAGCTTAAAGTCCGGGGCCTACGAGCAGTACTTC. It encodes CASSLKSGAYEQYF.

V usage is TRBV2 and J usage is TRBJ1-1, with 8 bases lining up with TRBD1. V was clipped by 6 bases and J by 5 bases; unmatched bases: 11. The germline V gene has CDR1 SNHLY and CDR2 FYNNEI. This CDR3 contains 15 residues. CDR3 region: CASSERAGGTTEAFF. The CDR3 DNA reads as TGTGCCAGCAGCGAAAGGGCAGGGGGCACTACTGAAGCTTTCTTT.

This clone has just a few counts. This chain connects TRBV2 to TRBJ2-5; perhaps TRBD1 as D (9 bases). Near its end, the DNA agrees better with TRBJ2-7, so the J call may be wrong. The germline V gene encodes CDR1 SNHLY and CDR2 FYNNEI. The CDR3 has 15 residues. In DNA, the CDR3 is TGTGCCAGCAGTCGGGAGGGACAGGGACAAGACGAGCAGTACTTC. This encodes CASSREGQGQDEQYF.

The rearrangement uses TRBV18 and TRBJ2-2, with D perhaps TRBD2 (7 bases). Germline CDR1 reads KGHSH; CDR2 reads LQKENI. The CDR3 covers 19 residues. V was clipped by 2 bases and J by 0 bases, with 19 bases between them. DNA of the CDR3: TGTGCCAGCTCACCAAGAAGTGGGGGGGGCCCTTCGAACACCGGGGAGCTGTTTTTT. This sequence encodes CASSPRSGGGPSNTGELFF.

The V call is TRBV5-6, the J call TRBJ1-2, with 7 bases fitting TRBD1. Germline V CDR1 and CDR2: SGHDT, YYEEEE. Trimming cost V 4 bases and J 7 bases; bases outside gene matches: 13. The CDR3 has 15 residues. In nucleotides, the CDR3 is TGTGCCAGCAGCACCGGGACAGTCGTCCCGGGTGGCTACACCTTC. Its translation: CASSTGTVVPGGYTF.

V is TRBV19 and J is TRBJ2-1; 7 nucleotides agree with TRBD1. V gave up 7 bases and J gave up 8 bases; unmatched junction bases: 8. The CDR3 covers 13 residues. Germline values: CDR1 LNHDA, CDR2 SQIVND (reference sequence). CDR3 in amino acids: CASTDRRIYEQFF. The CDR3 DNA is TGTGCCAGTACGGACAGGAGGATATATGAGCAGTTCTTC.

This clone was counted a few times. The chain is built from TRBV9 and TRBJ2-3, with 7 bases matching TRBD2. V dropped 4 bases and J dropped 5; count of bases not matched to a gene: 13. The CDR3 extends over 16 amino acids. Germline values: CDR1 SGDLS, CDR2 YYNGEE. CDR3 amino acids: CASSSGLVSVGDTQYF. In DNA form, the CDR3 reads TGTGCCAGCAGCTCAGGACTAGTCTCTGTCGGAGATACGCAGTATTTT.

There are a few counts of this clone. The V gene is TRBV6-5, the J gene TRBJ2-5; D unclear. CDR1 and CDR2 (germline): MNHEY, SVGAGI. The V gene lost 0 bases and the J gene lost 9 bases, with 8 bases spanning the gap. The CDR3 has 12 amino acids. CDR3 sequence reads: CASSYSQGAQYF. The DNA for the CDR3 is TGTGCCAGCAGTTACTCCCAAGGAGCCCAGTACTTC.

This chain links TRBV19 with TRBJ2-7; 7 nucleotides align to TRBD1. Germline CDR1 is LNHDA and CDR2 is SQIVND (reference sequence). This CDR3 region has 14 residues. The trim removed 8 bases at V and 0 bases at J, leaving 7 bases unmatched. CDR3 DNA sequence: TGTGCCAGTCAAAGGGACAGCTACTCCTACGAGCAGTACTTC. Its translation: CASQRDSYSYEQYF.

The rearrangement joins TRBV7-9 to TRBJ1-1; D may be TRBD1 (5 bases). CDR1 is SEHNR, CDR2 FQNEAQ, per germline (reference sequence). This CDR3 region has 15 residues. V lost 1 base, J lost 0 bases, and 9 bases lay in between. For the CDR3, the DNA is TGTGCCAGCAGCTTAGAGGCAGGGTTGAACACTGAAGCTTTCTTT. Translated: CASSLEAGLNTEAFF.

This clone was counted a single time. The chain combines TRBV7-9 with TRBJ2-5; 11 nucleotides line up with TRBD1. Matching the DNA end better, TRBJ2-7 makes the J call doubtful. This CDR3 has 15 residues. Germline V gene lookup returns CDR1 SEHNR and CDR2 FQNEAQ (reference sequence). In nucleotides, the CDR3 is TGTGCCAGCAGCTTTTCCGGGACAGGGGGATACGAGCAGTACTTC. It translates to CASSFSGTGGYEQYF.

This sequence joins TRBV14 and TRBJ2-5; the match to TRBD1 covers 11 bases. The J call is in doubt because the DNA end fits TRBJ2-7 better. CDR1 is SGHDN, CDR2 FVKESK, per germline. The CDR3 runs to 17 residues. This CDR3 is CASSRELRTGGSYEQYF. CDR3 coding DNA: TGTGCCAGCAGCCGCGAACTTAGGACAGGGGGCTCATACGAGCAGTACTTC.

V and J are TRBV18 and TRBJ2-1; D unclear. The germline gives CDR1 KGHSH, CDR2 LQKENI. The CDR3 has 15 amino acids. The V and J ends lost 2 bases and 4 bases respectively, with 12 bases between them. In nucleotides, the CDR3 is TGTGCCAGCTCACCAACTCCAATTCTTTACAATGAGCAGTTCTTC. Translation gives CASSPTPILYNEQFF.

The V call is TRBV4-1, the J call TRBJ1-1; no clear D gene. V lost 0 bases and J 3 bases, leaving 14 bases between the germline ends. The germline CDR1 and CDR2 sequences are MGHRA and YSYEKL. The CDR3 has 16 residues. CDR3 DNA: TGCGCCAGCAGCCAAGAGGGAACGCGGGGATACACTGAAGCTTTCTTT. It specifies CASSQEGTRGYTEAFF.

The chain is built from TRBV5-1 and TRBJ2-2; TRBD2 agrees at 8 bases. This CDR3 has 16 amino acids. The germline CDR1 and CDR2 sequences are SGHRS and YFSETQ. The V gene end was trimmed by 1 base and the J gene end by 8 bases; junction bases not matched to a gene: 10. The CDR3 region is CASSLMTGGPTGELFF. The DNA of the CDR3 is TGCGCCAGCAGCTTGATGACGGGAGGGCCGACGGGGGAGCTGTTTTTT.